These 32 T cell receptor beta chains came from one sample sequenced in a study of CD8 T cell repertoires and HIV-1 epitope variants. Using immunoSEQ multiplex PCR, the repertoire was profiled, and TCRdb retains in-frame clones only, with some absent. Here the sample spans just under 6,000 clones, around 67% being singletons. These TCRs' antigens remain unknown. Sequenced material: cultured CD8+ T cells derived from PBMCs. The receptor source for this set is a male donor with HIV.

The CDR3 loop reads CASSLAGGRTDTQYF. In DNA, the CDR3 is TGTGCCAGCAGCTTGGCGGGGGGCCGCACAGATACGCAGTATTTT. The rearrangement uses TRBV7-2 and TRBJ2-3; 8 positions match TRBD2. Germline V gene data show CDR1 as SGHTA and CDR2 as FQGNSA. The trim removed 3 bases at V and 1 base at J, leaving 3 bases unmatched. CDR3 length: 15 amino acids.

In this sample, this clone turned up once. J is TRBJ1-1 and V is TRBV11-1; TRBD1 matches at 7 bases. Germline V lookup: CDR1 SGHAT, CDR2 FQDESV (reference sequence). Trimming took 5 bases from V and 5 from J; bases not matched to a gene: 8. The CDR3 has 14 residues. CDR3 coding DNA: TGTGCCAGCAGCCATGGACAGGAAAATACTGAAGCTTTCTTT. Residues: CASSHGQENTEAFF.

The chain joins TRBV7-2 to TRBJ2-7; D is unresolved. The CDR3 runs 13 residues. Per the germline V gene, CDR1 is SGHTA and CDR2 is FQGNSA. Trimming stripped 4 bases from V and 3 bases from J, with 10 bases between. The CDR3 here is CASSSLRIYEQYF. The CDR3 DNA reads as TGTGCCAGCAGCTCTTTGAGGATCTACGAGCAGTACTTC.

V and J are TRBV21-1 and TRBJ2-7; the table's D call of TRBD2 was not tested on the DNA. TRBV21-1 is an annotated pseudogene. The CDR3 runs 14 residues. Here the CDR3 reads CASIDTGKNYEQYF. The CDR3 nucleotides are TGTGCCAGCATCGATACCGGGAAGAACTACGAGCAGTACTTC.

CDR3 nucleotides: TGTGCCAGCAGTTTCGGTCAGGGGTACTATGGCTACACCTTC. It specifies CASSFGQGYYGYTF. The chain is built from TRBV28 and TRBJ1-2; TRBD1 is a possible D gene (6 bases). V lost 3 bases to trimming and J lost 3 bases, with 11 bases between them. CDR1 and CDR2 (germline): MDHEN, SYDVKM. The length of the CDR3 is 14 residues.

This chain uses TRBV6-1 with TRBJ2-4; a possible D gene is TRBD1 (5 bases). V dropped 0 bases and J dropped 15 bases, with 15 bases sitting between them. The CDR3 extends over 13 amino acids. CDR1 and CDR2 (germline): MNHNS, SASEGT. The CDR3 loop is CASSEAVTGPGYF. The DNA of the CDR3 is TGTGCCAGCAGTGAAGCCGTAACAGGCCCCGGGTACTTC.

This clone was seen only a few times. The CDR3 loop is CASSDTGYGANYEQYF. CDR3 in DNA: TGTGCCAGCAGTGATACAGGCTATGGGGCCAACTACGAGCAGTACTTC. J is TRBJ2-7 and V is TRBV2; a weak D match, TRBD1 (5 bases). Between the trimmed V and J ends, which lost 3 bases and 3 bases, there was a span of 18 bases. The CDR3 loop spans 16 amino acids. Germline V gene sequence: CDR1 SNHLY, CDR2 FYNNEI.

This clone occurred a few times. The chain uses TRBV5-6 and TRBJ1-5; D may be TRBD1 (5 bases). Germline V CDR1 and CDR2: SGHDT, YYEEEE. V was shortened by 1 base and J by 0 bases, with 11 bases between the two germline ends. The CDR3 spans 16 residues. The CDR3 loop is CASSLRGRDSNQPQHF. The CDR3 bases are TGTGCCAGCAGCTTGAGGGGTCGGGATAGCAATCAGCCCCAGCATTTT.

The chain is built from TRBV28 and TRBJ2-3, with TRBD2 as a possible D gene (5 bases). Trimming removed 3 bases at V and 4 bases at J, with 11 bases between. The CDR3 covers 14 residues. Germline CDR1 reads MDHEN; CDR2 reads SYDVKM. The CDR3 sequence is CASSLREGPDTQYF. The CDR3 DNA follows: TGTGCCAGCAGTTTGAGAGAGGGCCCAGATACGCAGTATTTT.

The chain combines TRBV2 with TRBJ2-1, with D tentatively TRBD1 (5 bases). The CDR3 totals 13 residues. CDR1 and CDR2 from the germline V gene are SNHLY and FYNNEI. Trimming removed 7 bases at V and 6 bases at J, with 13 bases between. The CDR3 DNA is TGTGCCAGCACGATGTCAAGGGGCAATGAGCAGTTCTTC. This sequence encodes CASTMSRGNEQFF. The full variable domain, completed using reference TRBV2 and TRBJ2-1, is EPEVTQTPSHQVTQMGQEVILRCVPISNHLYFYWYRQILGQKVEFLVSFYNNEISEKSEIFDDQFSVERPDGSNFTLKIRSTKLEDSAMYFCASTMSRGNEQFFGPGTRLTVL.

V gene TRBV7-9 combines with J gene TRBJ2-7; either TRBD1 or TRBD2 may supply D (5 bases each). CDR1 and CDR2 from the germline V gene are SEHNR and FQNEAQ (reference sequence). The CDR3 contains 16 residues. Trimming removed 4 bases from V and 1 base from J, with 17 bases in between. CDR3 sequence: CASSSTGEGPSYEQYF. The CDR3 DNA reads TGTGCCAGCAGCTCCACGGGCGAGGGGCCTTCCTACGAGCAGTACTTC.

This clone was seen a few times. The chain recombines TRBV4-3 with TRBJ1-2; 10 bases are a match to TRBD1. The CDR3 consists of 15 residues. Trimming at V came to 3 bases and at J to 8 bases, leaving 9 bases not matched to a gene. The V gene's germline CDR1 is LGHNA and CDR2 YSLEER. This chain's CDR3 is CASSHRDRGPDGYTF. CDR3 in DNA: TGCGCCAGCAGCCATAGGGACAGGGGCCCTGACGGCTACACCTTC.

This clone has a single count. The chain carries TRBV30 and TRBJ2-3; perhaps D is TRBD1 or TRBD2 (5 bases each). V was cut by 6 bases and J by 1 base, with 8 bases left in between. CDR3 length: 12 residues. Per the germline V gene, CDR1 is GTSNPN and CDR2 is SVGIG (reference sequence). The chain's CDR3 is CACRDRTDTQYF. The CDR3 nucleotides read TGTGCCTGCCGGGACCGCACAGATACGCAGTATTTT.

The rearrangement links TRBV28 to TRBJ1-1; 9 bases match TRBD1. Trimming took 11 bases from V and 4 from J; bases not matched to a gene: 8. Germline V CDR1 and CDR2: MDHEN, SYDVKM. CDR3 length equals 13 residues. The CDR3 here is CASPGTGSTEAFF. The CDR3 DNA is TGTGCCTCCCCGGGGACAGGGAGCACTGAAGCTTTCTTT.

The rearrangement uses TRBV13 and TRBJ2-2, with D tentatively TRBD2 (7 bases). Trimming removed 0 bases at V and 2 bases at J, with 10 bases between. CDR3 length: 16 residues. Germline V CDR1 and CDR2: PRHDT, FYEKMQ (reference sequence). The CDR3 DNA is TGTGCCAGCAGCTTAGGCGGGGGGCCCAACACCGGGGAGCTGTTTTTT. Its protein is CASSLGGGPNTGELFF.

The V call is TRBV28, the J call TRBJ2-3; 11 bases map to TRBD1. V trimming: 4 bases; J trimming: 3 bases; junction bases outside the gene matches: 6. The length of the CDR3 is 16 residues. The germline CDR1 and CDR2 sequences are MDHEN and SYDVKM. As DNA, the CDR3 is TGTGCCAGCAGTTCACAGGACAGGGGGCATACAGATACGCAGTATTTT. It yields the protein CASSSQDRGHTDTQYF.

The chain has TRBV28 and TRBJ2-7; 11 bases are shared with TRBD1. The length of the CDR3 is 14 residues. CDR1 and CDR2 (germline): MDHEN, SYDVKM. The V and J ends lost 10 bases and 1 base, in that order; junction bases with no gene match: 6. For the CDR3, the DNA is TGTGCCATCTCGGACAGGGGGCTTTCCTACGAGCAGTACTTC. Its protein product is CAISDRGLSYEQYF.

In this sample, this clone turned up a few times. The genes are TRBV12-1 and TRBJ1-2. TRBV12-1 is an annotated pseudogene. The CDR3 length is 13 residues. CDR3 in DNA: TGTGCCAGCAGCTTTAGGGAGCGCTATGGCTACACCTTC. This translates into CASSFRERYGYTF.

The rearrangement uses TRBV9 and TRBJ2-3; D not resolved. The V gene's germline CDR1 is SGDLS and CDR2 YYNGEE. Trimming took off 0 bases at V and 0 bases at J, with 8 bases between the two ends. The length of the CDR3 is 15 residues. CDR3 nucleotide sequence: TGTGCCAGCAGCGTAGTAGGCAGTAGCACAGATACGCAGTATTTT. Translation gives CASSVVGSSTDTQYF.

This clone appeared once. V gene TRBV7-2 combines with J gene TRBJ2-7; 8 bases fit TRBD1. Germline V lookup: CDR1 SGHTA, CDR2 FQGNSA. CDR3 length: 15 residues. With V trimmed by 4 bases and J by 3 bases, 8 bases remained unmatched. CDR3 residues: CASSSRTGIVYEQYF. CDR3 DNA: TGTGCCAGCAGCTCAAGGACAGGGATCGTCTACGAGCAGTACTTC. Full variable domain (rest looked up from reference TRBV7-2 and TRBJ2-7): GAGVSQSPSNKVTEKGKDVELRCDPISGHTALYWYRQSLGQGLEFLIYFQGNSAPDKSGLPSDRFSAERTGGSVSTLTIQRTQQEDSAVYLCASSSRTGIVYEQYFGPGTRLTVT.

This clone came up once. The V call is TRBV7-9, the J call TRBJ2-3; 10 nucleotides line up with TRBD2. Germline loops: CDR1 SEHNR, CDR2 FQNEAQ (reference sequence). This CDR3 comprises 14 residues. The V gene end was trimmed by 11 bases and the J gene end by 4 bases; junction bases not matched to a gene: 9. CDR3 nucleotides: TGTGCCTGCCAAACTAGCGGGAATTCAGATACGCAGTATTTT. Translation gives CACQTSGNSDTQYF.

The chain carries TRBV29-1 and TRBJ2-5, with D uncertain. Looked up from germline, CDR1 is SQVTM and CDR2 is ANQGSEA. This CDR3 has 12 residues. Trimming cost V 4 bases and J 2 bases, with 8 bases left between them. The CDR3 here is CSVVAVQETQYF. In nucleotides, the CDR3 is TGCAGCGTTGTGGCGGTACAAGAGACCCAGTACTTC.

The V call is TRBV12-1, the J call TRBJ2-7; the table's D call TRBD1 went unverified against the DNA. TRBV12-1 is assigned pseudogene status. This CDR3 spans 14 amino acids. The CDR3 bases are TGTGCCAGCAGCCTGGACACCCTCTCCTACGAGCAGTACTTC. Its translation is CASSLDTLSYEQYF.

Only a few counts were recorded for this clone. V is TRBV20-1 and J is TRBJ1-1, with D tentatively TRBD1 (5 bases). Germline V gives CDR1 DFQATT, CDR2 SNEGSKA (reference sequence). V was pared by 1 base and J by 10 bases, with 10 bases between. CDR3 length: 11 residues. The CDR3: CSARAGYGAFF. CDR3 in DNA: TGCAGTGCTAGAGCAGGGTATGGAGCTTTCTTT.

This clone showed up just once. V gene TRBV19 combines with J gene TRBJ2-1, with D perhaps matching TRBD1 (6 bases). Germline CDR1 is LNHDA and CDR2 is SQIVND (reference sequence). V gave up 5 bases and J gave up 9 bases, with 23 bases separating them. The CDR3 contains 16 residues. The CDR3 here is CASSPYRGQGAGEQFF. The CDR3 DNA reads as TGTGCCAGTAGTCCCTACCGGGGACAAGGGGCCGGTGAGCAGTTCTTC.

V gene TRBV6-1 combines with J gene TRBJ2-7, with 8 nucleotides matching TRBD1. Germline CDR1 reads MNHNS; CDR2 reads SASEGT. The CDR3 length is 15 residues. V lost 1 base, J lost 4 bases, and 6 bases stayed unmatched. DNA of the CDR3: TGTGCCAGCAGTGAAGTGGAAGGACAGGGTTACGAGCAGTACTTC. Amino acids: CASSEVEGQGYEQYF.

This clone was detected a few times. The chain recombines TRBV6-5 with TRBJ2-3; D perhaps matches TRBD2 (5 bases). V lost 5 bases and J lost 8, with 17 bases in between. The CDR3 sequence is 14 residues long. The germline CDR1 and CDR2 sequences are MNHEY and SVGAGI. The CDR3 spells CASSPGLRDGTQYF. As DNA, the CDR3 is TGTGCCAGCAGTCCTGGACTGAGAGACGGTACGCAGTATTTT.

The chain couples TRBV6-5 to TRBJ1-1, with D unresolved. Trimming took 8 bases from V and 1 from J, leaving 11 bases between them. Germline V gene sequence: CDR1 MNHEY, CDR2 SVGAGI. This CDR3 has 13 residues. CDR3: CASRLRWNTEAFF. The CDR3 nucleotides are TGTGCCAGCCGTCTCAGATGGAACACTGAAGCTTTCTTT.

This clone was observed a handful of times. The V gene is TRBV4-1, the J gene TRBJ1-2; D gene ambiguous. Germline CDR1 is MGHRA and CDR2 is YSYEKL. The CDR3 is 16 residues long. With 1 base removed from V and 0 bases from J, the gap between germline ends came to 12 bases. In nucleotides, the CDR3 is TGCGCCAGCAGCCAAGTTCCCGGGAGTGCTAACTATGGCTACACCTTC. Its translation: CASSQVPGSANYGYTF.

The CDR3 sequence: CASSLAGGGVGEKLFF. The DNA for the CDR3 is TGCGCCAGCAGCTTGGCCGGTGGGGGCGTGGGTGAAAAACTGTTTTTT. This chain uses TRBV5-1 with TRBJ1-4; possibly TRBD1 for D (6 bases). Trimming left V 0 bases short and J 7 bases short, with 16 bases between. Looked up from germline, CDR1 is SGHRS and CDR2 is YFSETQ. The CDR3 is 16 amino acids.

The rearrangement joins TRBV4-1 to TRBJ2-2, with D unresolved. The CDR3 loop spans 17 amino acids. V was shortened by 0 bases and J by 3 bases, with 14 bases between the two germline ends. Per germline, CDR1 MGHRA and CDR2 YSYEKL. The CDR3 DNA sequence: TGCGCCAGCAGCCAAGACTGGCGACACGGTTACACCGGGGAGCTGTTTTTT. Translated, it gives CASSQDWRHGYTGELFF.

The chain combines TRBV7-2 with TRBJ1-3; D unclear. Germline assignment: CDR1 SGHTA and CDR2 FQGNSA. CDR3 length: 15 amino acids. V lost 1 base and J lost 2, with 9 bases in between. Written as DNA, the CDR3 is TGTGCCAGCAGCTTAGGATTAGGAGCTGGAAACACCATATATTTT. Translating gives CASSLGLGAGNTIYF.